Below, 32 T cell receptor beta chains from the same sample are listed, as sequenced in a study of OX40 agonist ivuxolimab in advanced cancers. Sequencing was performed with immunoSEQ multiplex PCR; in TCRdb, only in-frame clones are kept and a portion is missing. The data hold about 78,000 clones, with roughly 92% observed a single time. This material consisted of CD4+ or CD8+ T cells sorted from blood, taken in a trial of the OX40 agonist ivuxolimab. The receptors come from an adult with an advanced solid tumor such as melanoma, head and neck, liver or kidney cancer.

V and J are TRBV2 and TRBJ2-3; TRBD1 matches 9 bases. This CDR3 spans 14 amino acids. With 5 bases clipped from V and 4 bases from J, the junction kept 4 bases outside the gene matches. Germline lookup yields CDR1 SNHLY and CDR2 FYNNEI. The CDR3: CASSSGTGSDTQYF. The CDR3 DNA is TGTGCCAGCAGTTCCGGGACAGGGTCAGATACGCAGTATTTT.

The chain links TRBV29-1 to TRBJ2-4; D perhaps matches TRBD2 (5 bases). The CDR3 covers 13 residues. V lost 7 bases and J 0 bases, leaving 10 bases between the germline ends. CDR1 is SQVTM, CDR2 ANQGSEA, per germline. CDR3 loop: CSAEEGAKNIQYF. CDR3 in DNA: TGCAGCGCCGAAGAGGGAGCCAAAAACATTCAGTACTTC. Full variable domain (outside the CDR3, taken from reference TRBV29-1 and TRBJ2-4): SAVISQKPSRDICQRGTSLTIQCQVDSQVTMMFWYRQQPGQSLTLIATANQGSEATYESGFVIDKFPISRPNLTFSTLTVSNMSPEDSSIYLCSAEEGAKNIQYFGAGTRLSVL.

The genes are TRBV19 and TRBJ2-1; 10 bases agree with TRBD2. This CDR3 spans 16 amino acids. The V segment lost 7 bases and the J segment 6 bases; nucleotides outside the gene matches: 12. CDR1 and CDR2 (germline): LNHDA, SQIVND (reference sequence). CDR3: CASTPPGSGRVNEQFF. The CDR3, as DNA: TGTGCCAGTACTCCCCCGGGGAGCGGGAGGGTCAATGAGCAGTTCTTC.

This chain uses TRBV14 with TRBJ1-6, with D unresolved. The germline V gene has CDR1 SGHDN and CDR2 FVKESK. The V and J ends lost 0 bases and 0 bases respectively, with 9 bases between them. CDR3 size: 17 residues. CDR3 in amino acids: CASSQDWASSYNSPLHF. DNA for the CDR3: TGTGCCAGCAGCCAAGATTGGGCGAGCTCCTATAATTCACCCCTCCACTTT.

The rearrangement joins TRBV5-4 to TRBJ1-2; 9 bases fit TRBD1. Germline V gene sequence: CDR1 SGHNT, CDR2 YYREEE (reference sequence). This CDR3 spans 14 amino acids. V lost 0 bases to trimming and J lost 8 bases; unmatched junction nucleotides: 5. In DNA, the CDR3 is TGTGCCAGCAGCTTGGGAGGGACAGGGAACGGCTACACCTTC. It codes for CASSLGGTGNGYTF.

CDR3 sequence: CASRKQGDGGTGELFF. CDR3 sequence (DNA): TGCGCCAGCAGAAAACAGGGGGACGGTGGCACCGGGGAGCTGTTTTTT. The chain couples TRBV5-1 to TRBJ2-2, with 8 bases aligning to TRBD1. V lost 5 bases and J lost 4; bases outside the gene matches: 10. This CDR3 is 16 amino acids long. Germline-derived CDR1 and CDR2 are SGHRS and YFSETQ.

The genes are TRBV7-2 and TRBJ1-5; 10 nucleotides line up with TRBD1. Germline CDR1 reads SGHTA; CDR2 reads FQGNSA. The CDR3 contains 17 residues. V dropped 1 base and J dropped 7; count of bases not matched to a gene: 10. The CDR3 loop reads CASSLGGGQGRGQPQHF. Here the CDR3 DNA reads TGTGCCAGCAGCTTAGGGGGGGGACAGGGGCGAGGACAGCCCCAGCATTTT.

The J gene is TRBJ1-4, the V gene TRBV5-1; D not resolved. Trimming shortened V by 0 bases and J by 7 bases, and 7 bases separated the two germline ends. The CDR3 runs 13 residues. CDR1 is SGHRS, CDR2 YFSETQ, per germline. CDR3 DNA sequence: TGCGCCAGCAGCTTGGGGTCGGGTGAAAAACTGTTTTTT. This codes for CASSLGSGEKLFF.

The CDR3 nucleotides are TGTGCCTGGAGTGGGTCGTTCAATCAGCCCCAGCATTTT. Amino acid sequence: CAWSGSFNQPQHF. This sequence joins TRBV30 and TRBJ1-5; D uncertain. With 1 base removed from V and 3 bases from J, the gap between germline ends came to 7 bases. This CDR3 has 13 amino acids. Per germline, CDR1 GTSNPN and CDR2 SVGIG (reference sequence).

In this sample, this clone turned up a few times. The chain uses TRBV28 and TRBJ1-2; the D is unclear. The CDR3 loop spans 12 amino acids. From germline, CDR1 is MDHEN and CDR2 SYDVKM. V gave up 6 bases and J gave up 0 bases, with 5 bases separating them. The CDR3 bases are TGTGCCAGCAGCAAACCTAACTATGGCTACACCTTC. Protein product: CASSKPNYGYTF.

The V call is TRBV4-2, the J call TRBJ1-4; 9 nucleotides agree with TRBD1. Looked up from germline, CDR1 is LGHNA and CDR2 is YNFKEQ. Trimming took 4 bases from V and 7 from J; bases not matched to a gene: 13. This CDR3 has 17 residues. As DNA, the CDR3 is TGTGCCAGCAGCCGGCTGCTGGGGGGACAGGGAAGTGAAAAACTGTTTTTT. Encoded protein: CASSRLLGGQGSEKLFF.

The J gene is TRBJ1-5, the V gene TRBV25-1; D remains ambiguous. Germline assignment: CDR1 MGHDK and CDR2 SYGVNS. V lost 4 bases and J lost 0, with 4 bases in between. The CDR3 sequence is 13 residues long. The CDR3 reads CASSGYSNQPQHF. The DNA of the CDR3 is TGTGCCAGCAGTGGGTATAGCAATCAGCCCCAGCATTTT.

The genes are TRBV5-5 and TRBJ2-5, with 7 bases aligning to TRBD2. V was pared by 2 bases and J by 3 bases, with 7 bases of the junction left unmatched. The CDR3 runs to 15 residues. Per germline, CDR1 SGHKS and CDR2 YYEKEE (reference sequence). This CDR3 is CASSFTPGGEETQYF. The CDR3 DNA sequence: TGTGCCAGCAGCTTCACCCCGGGGGGTGAAGAGACCCAGTACTTC.

This chain uses TRBV4-2 with TRBJ1-2; D unresolved. With 5 bases removed from V and 0 bases from J, the gap between germline ends came to 10 bases. The CDR3 is 14 residues long. CDR1 and CDR2 (germline): LGHNA, YNFKEQ. CDR3 region: CASSSAVSNYGYTF. CDR3 DNA: TGTGCCAGCAGCTCTGCCGTATCTAACTATGGCTACACCTTC.

The genes are TRBV5-1 and TRBJ1-2, with D unclear. Trimming removed 0 bases from V and 0 bases from J, with 12 bases in between. CDR1 and CDR2 (germline): SGHRS, YFSETQ. This CDR3 comprises 16 residues. The CDR3 sequence is CASSLGVGVANYGYTF. CDR3 in DNA: TGCGCCAGCAGCTTGGGGGTAGGAGTAGCTAACTATGGCTACACCTTC.

The chain couples TRBV14 to TRBJ1-2; D remains unclear. V shed 4 bases and J shed 4 bases, with 19 bases lying between them. The CDR3 runs to 16 residues. Germline V lookup: CDR1 SGHDN, CDR2 FVKESK. The CDR3 bases are TGTGCCAGCAGCCCGGAAAGTTGGACTCTCCGCTATGGCTACACCTTC. Its protein is CASSPESWTLRYGYTF.

The rearrangement joins TRBV6-6 to TRBJ1-2, with 7 bases matching TRBD1. CDR1 MNHNY and CDR2 SVGAGI come from the germline V gene (reference sequence). Trimming at V came to 6 bases and at J to 4 bases, leaving 5 bases not matched to a gene. The CDR3 has 13 amino acids. CDR3 protein: CASSLGQFYGYTF. CDR3 DNA sequence: TGTGCCAGCAGCTTGGGACAGTTCTATGGCTACACCTTC.

The chain combines TRBV7-9 with TRBJ2-7; TRBD1 matches at 7 bases. The CDR3 loop spans 12 amino acids. Germline CDR1 is SEHNR and CDR2 is FQNEAQ (reference sequence). The J segment lost 4 bases and the V segment lost 3 bases, leaving 0 bases of the junction unmatched. In DNA, the CDR3 is TGTGCCAGCAGCTTGACAGGGTACGAGCAGTACTTC. Translating it yields CASSLTGYEQYF.

There are a few counts of this clone. V is TRBV7-2 and J is TRBJ2-4; maybe TRBD2 (6 bases). The germline gives CDR1 SGHTA, CDR2 FQGNSA. There are 16 residues in the CDR3. Trimming left V 0 bases short and J 7 bases short, with 16 bases between. The CDR3 sequence is CASSLAPGRDGNIQYF. For the CDR3, the DNA is TGTGCCAGCAGCTTAGCGCCAGGGCGGGACGGTAACATTCAGTACTTC.

The J gene is TRBJ2-2, the V gene TRBV5-1, with D tentatively TRBD2 (6 bases). CDR1 is SGHRS and CDR2 is YFSETQ in the germline V gene. CDR3 length equals 15 residues. Trimming removed 4 bases at V and 4 bases at J, with 14 bases between. CDR3 DNA sequence: TGCGCCAGCAGCCCCGGGTGGGGAGGCACCGGGGAGCTGTTTTTT. This translates into CASSPGWGGTGELFF.

V gene TRBV29-1 combines with J gene TRBJ1-1; 8 bases agree with TRBD1. Germline V CDR1 and CDR2: SQVTM, ANQGSEA. The CDR3 totals 13 residues. After removal of 7 bases from V and 5 bases from J, the junction contained 9 bases not matched to a gene. CDR3 nucleotides: TGCAGCGCTGTAGGACAGGGAGGTACTGAAGCTTTCTTT. This encodes CSAVGQGGTEAFF.

The chain links TRBV2 to TRBJ1-4; no definite D call. Trimming removed 4 bases from V and 4 bases from J, with 10 bases in between. The CDR3 runs 14 residues. Germline V CDR1 and CDR2: SNHLY, FYNNEI. The CDR3 here is CASSVRNFNEKLFF. The DNA of the CDR3 is TGTGCCAGCAGTGTGAGGAATTTTAATGAAAAACTGTTTTTT.

The chain links TRBV20-1 to TRBJ2-5, with D unresolved. The CDR3 loop spans 11 amino acids. Germline V gene sequence: CDR1 DFQATT, CDR2 SNEGSKA (reference sequence). V gave up 2 bases and J gave up 2 bases, with 3 bases separating them. The CDR3 loop reads CSARRQETQYF. The DNA of the CDR3 is TGCAGTGCTAGAAGACAAGAGACCCAGTACTTC.

The chain combines TRBV5-1 with TRBJ2-5, with TRBD2 as a possible D gene (6 bases). Germline V CDR1 and CDR2: SGHRS, YFSETQ. Trimming pared 3 bases from V and 4 bases from J, leaving 10 bases between. The CDR3 is 13 residues long. The DNA for the CDR3 is TGCGCCAGCAGCTGGGGGGTAAGAGAGACCCAGTACTTC. Translated, it gives CASSWGVRETQYF.

In DNA, the CDR3 is TGCAGCGTTGAGGGACAGCCGATCACTGAAGCTTTCTTT. This translates into CSVEGQPITEAFF. The gene calls are TRBV29-1 and TRBJ1-1; 7 bases map to TRBD1. Germline CDR1 reads SQVTM; CDR2 reads ANQGSEA. The CDR3 is 13 residues long. V trimming: 3 bases; J trimming: 4 bases; junction bases outside the gene matches: 5.

This chain uses TRBV2 with TRBJ2-1; 7 bases match TRBD1. CDR1 and CDR2 (germline): SNHLY, FYNNEI. After removal of 0 bases from V and 9 bases from J, the junction contained 5 bases not matched to a gene. The CDR3 spans 14 residues. The DNA for the CDR3 is TGTGCCAGCAGTGAAGCCAGGGGGAGATCTGAGCAGTTCTTC. Amino acid sequence: CASSEARGRSEQFF.

This clone was recorded once. This specimen includes other DNA sequences encoding the same CDR3. This rearrangement joins TRBV6-1 to TRBJ1-2, with D unclear. This CDR3 spans 11 amino acids. With 5 bases removed from V and 4 bases from J, the gap between germline ends came to 5 bases. Looked up from germline, CDR1 is MNHNS and CDR2 is SASEGT. The CDR3 loop reads CASSYGYGYTF. Written as DNA, the CDR3 is TGTGCCAGCAGTTACGGCTATGGCTACACCTTC.

This clone was observed once. The genes are TRBV9 and TRBJ2-2; 8 bases are a match to TRBD2. After removal of 1 base from V and 4 bases from J, the junction contained 9 bases not matched to a gene. The CDR3 totals 17 residues. Germline loops: CDR1 SGDLS, CDR2 YYNGEE. CDR3 in DNA: TGTGCCAGCAGCGTACAACCGGGAGGGCCGGGCACCGGGGAGCTGTTTTTT. Protein: CASSVQPGGPGTGELFF.

Details on this clone: Germline is not matched at one junction end, which may reflect a read error. This same CDR3 is encoded by further DNA sequences in the sample. CDR3 loop: CASSPPGLAVYTQYF. CDR3 nucleotide sequence: TGTGCTAGCAGCCCACCGGGACTAGCGGTTTATACGCAGTATTTT. This chain joins TRBV11-2 and TRBJ2-3, with 11 bases matching TRBD2. Germline assignment: CDR1 SGHAT and CDR2 FQNNGV. CDR3 length equals 15 residues.

The chain links TRBV7-2 to TRBJ2-7; D assignment may be TRBD1 or TRBD2 (5 bases each). Looked up from germline, CDR1 is SGHTA and CDR2 is FQGNSA. This CDR3 is 18 amino acids long. V lost 0 bases, J lost 3 bases, and 21 bases lay in between. The CDR3 region has the DNA TGTGCCAGCAGCTTAGCGGGGGTGGCTACAGTCGCCCACTACGAGCAGTACTTC. Its translation: CASSLAGVATVAHYEQYF.

The chain recombines TRBV16 with TRBJ1-4; TRBD1 matches at 10 bases. With 0 bases clipped from V and 6 bases from J, the junction kept 1 base outside the gene matches. This CDR3 comprises 15 residues. Germline V lookup: CDR1 KGHSY, CDR2 FQNENV. CDR3 region: CASSQSGTGDEKLFF. The DNA of the CDR3 is TGTGCCAGCAGCCAATCCGGGACAGGGGATGAAAAACTGTTTTTT.

The J gene is TRBJ2-2, the V gene TRBV27; the D gene is possibly TRBD2 (6 bases). The CDR3 is 19 residues long. The germline V gene encodes CDR1 MNHEY and CDR2 SMNVEV (reference sequence). Trimming shortened V by 0 bases and J by 5 bases, and 22 bases separated the two germline ends. The CDR3 protein is CASSLSNLGKTRGTGELFF. CDR3 in DNA: TGTGCCAGCAGTTTATCGAATCTGGGGAAGACTCGGGGGACCGGGGAGCTGTTTTTT.